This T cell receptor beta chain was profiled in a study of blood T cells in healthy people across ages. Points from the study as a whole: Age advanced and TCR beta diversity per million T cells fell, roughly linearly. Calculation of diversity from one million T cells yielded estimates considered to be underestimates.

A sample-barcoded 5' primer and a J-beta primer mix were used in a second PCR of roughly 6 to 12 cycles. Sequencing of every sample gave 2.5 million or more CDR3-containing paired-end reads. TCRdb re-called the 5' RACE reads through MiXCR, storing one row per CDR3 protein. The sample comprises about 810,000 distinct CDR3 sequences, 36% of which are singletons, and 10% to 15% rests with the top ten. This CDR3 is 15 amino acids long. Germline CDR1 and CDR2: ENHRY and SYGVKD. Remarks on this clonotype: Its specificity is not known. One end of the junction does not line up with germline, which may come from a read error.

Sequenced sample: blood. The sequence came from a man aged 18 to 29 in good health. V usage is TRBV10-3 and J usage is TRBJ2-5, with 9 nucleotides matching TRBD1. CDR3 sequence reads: CTISEGTGNQETQYF. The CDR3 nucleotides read TGTACCATCAGTGAAGGGACAGGGAACCAAGAGACCCAGTACTTC.